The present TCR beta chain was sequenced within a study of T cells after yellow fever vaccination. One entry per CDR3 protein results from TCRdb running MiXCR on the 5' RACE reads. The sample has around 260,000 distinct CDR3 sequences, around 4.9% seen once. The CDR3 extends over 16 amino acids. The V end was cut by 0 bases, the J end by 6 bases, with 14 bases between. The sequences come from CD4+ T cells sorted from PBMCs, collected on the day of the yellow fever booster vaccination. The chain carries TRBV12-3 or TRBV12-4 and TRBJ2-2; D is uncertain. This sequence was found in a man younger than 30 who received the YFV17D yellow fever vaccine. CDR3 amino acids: CASSLAPTLISGELFF. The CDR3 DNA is TGTGCCAGCAGTTTAGCCCCTACCCTTATATCCGGGGAGCTGTTTTTT.